This TCR beta chain appears in the sequencing data of a study of shared clonotypes between healthy human individuals. Study-level background: Three plates each covered CD4 naive and memory; CD8 naive two, CD8 memory one.

For every subset, genomic DNA was evenly distributed across several immunoSEQ plates. Assay used: immunoSEQ multiplex PCR; TCRdb lists only in-frame clones, some missing. This sample has 600,000 to 700,000 clones; approximately 73% occur once, and the top ten carry around 1.8%. CDR3 length equals 18 residues. CDR1 and CDR2 (germline): SNHLY, FYNNEI. After removal of 6 bases from V and 4 bases from J, the junction contained 16 bases not matched to a gene. The sequencing input was memory CD4+ T cells sorted from blood. The subset here: CD45RA-negative fraction. V usage is TRBV2 and J usage is TRBJ2-7; 12 bases agree with TRBD2. The origin of this receptor is a woman aged 30 to 39 in good health. CDR3 coding DNA: TGTGCCAGCAGACAAGGGGGACTAGCGGGCTCCCAGGGGTACGAGCAGTACTTC. Its protein product is CASRQGGLAGSQGYEQYF.